This T cell receptor beta chain was identified in a study of CXCR3-negative and CXCR3-positive naive CD8 T cells. The libraries of TRB cDNA were constructed through 5' RACE using UMI labels. With the 5' RACE reads reprocessed, TCRdb shows one record per CDR3 protein and no DNA. The sample totals 130,000 to 150,000 distinct CDR3 sequences. Findings and caveats of the study: Comparison of naive cells showed more hydrophobic TRB CDR3s in CXCR3-positive than in CXCR3-negative naive cells.

The CDR3 length is 13 residues. CDR1 is SQVTM, CDR2 ANQGSEA, per germline. Worth noting for this clonotype: The target antigen is unknown.

Cells that were CD45RO-CCR7+CD27+CD95- constituted naive CD8+ T cells. The TCR comes from a human donor in good health. Some clones in this sample may be carry-over from other donors' samples. The V and J genes are TRBV29-1 and TRBJ2-7; the D gene TCRdb calls, TRBD2, cannot be checked with no DNA. Sample: naive CXCR3+ CD8+ T cells from blood. Subset defined: CD45RO-CCR7+CD27+CD95- naive CD8+ T cells expressing CXCR3 (TNR3+). The CDR3 reads CSGRLAGASEQYF.